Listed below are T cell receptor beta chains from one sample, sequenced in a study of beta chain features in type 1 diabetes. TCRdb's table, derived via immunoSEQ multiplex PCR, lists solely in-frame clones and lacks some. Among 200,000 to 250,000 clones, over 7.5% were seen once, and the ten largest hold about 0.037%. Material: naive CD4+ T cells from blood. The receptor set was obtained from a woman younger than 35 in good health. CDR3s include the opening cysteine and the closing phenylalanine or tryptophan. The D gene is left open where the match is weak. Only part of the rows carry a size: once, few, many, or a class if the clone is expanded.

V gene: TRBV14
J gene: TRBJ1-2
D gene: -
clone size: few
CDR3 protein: CASRPTGTTGYTF
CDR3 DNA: TGTGCCAGCAGACCTACCGGGACTACTGGCTACACCTTC

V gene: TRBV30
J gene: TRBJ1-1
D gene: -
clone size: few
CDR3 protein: CAWRIQANTEAFF
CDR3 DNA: TGTGCCTGGAGGATACAGGCAAACACTGAAGCTTTCTTT

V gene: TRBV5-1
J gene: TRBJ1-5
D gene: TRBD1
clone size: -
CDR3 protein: CASSLEGASNQPQHF
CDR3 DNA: TGCGCCAGCAGCTTGGAGGGGGCTAGCAATCAGCCCCAGCATTTT

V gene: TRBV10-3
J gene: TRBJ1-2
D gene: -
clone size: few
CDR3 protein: CAISEDRPSSYGYTF
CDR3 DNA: TGTGCCATCAGTGAGGACAGGCCCTCGTCTTATGGCTACACCTTC

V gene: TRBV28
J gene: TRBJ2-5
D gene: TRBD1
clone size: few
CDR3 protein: CASSYDRGRVETQYF
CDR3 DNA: TGTGCCAGCAGTTACGACAGGGGTAGGGTAGAGACCCAGTACTTC

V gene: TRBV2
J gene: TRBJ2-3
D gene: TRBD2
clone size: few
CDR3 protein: CASRYHRVPLAGAGTDTQYF
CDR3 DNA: TGTGCCAGCAGGTACCACCGGGTCCCTCTGGCGGGAGCAGGCACAGATACGCAGTATTTT

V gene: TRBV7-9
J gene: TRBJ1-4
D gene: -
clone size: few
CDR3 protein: CASSSMGDIGEKLFF
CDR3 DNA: TGTGCCAGCAGTTCCATGGGGGACATAGGCGAAAAACTGTTTTTT

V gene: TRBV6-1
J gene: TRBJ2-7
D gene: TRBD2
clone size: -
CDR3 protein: CASSALAGESSYEQYF
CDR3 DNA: TGTGCCAGCAGTGCACTAGCGGGGGAAAGCTCCTACGAGCAGTACTTC

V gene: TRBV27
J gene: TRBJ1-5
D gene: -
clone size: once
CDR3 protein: CASSFRGADQPQHF
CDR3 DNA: TGTGCCAGCAGTTTCAGGGGCGCGGATCAGCCCCAGCATTTT

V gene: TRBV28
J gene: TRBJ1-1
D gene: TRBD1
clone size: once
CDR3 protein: CASSYTGGNTEAFF
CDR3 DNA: TGTGCCAGCAGTTACACAGGGGGCAACACTGAAGCTTTCTTT

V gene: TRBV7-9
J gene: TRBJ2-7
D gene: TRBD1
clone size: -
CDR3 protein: CASSRQGRPYEQYF
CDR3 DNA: TGTGCCAGCAGCCGACAGGGGAGGCCCTACGAGCAGTACTTC

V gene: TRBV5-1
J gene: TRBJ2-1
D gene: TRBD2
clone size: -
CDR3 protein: CASSLLAGENEQFF
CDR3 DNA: TGCGCCAGCAGCTTGCTAGCGGGAGAAAATGAGCAGTTCTTC

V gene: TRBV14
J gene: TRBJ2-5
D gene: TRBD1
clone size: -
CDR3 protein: CASSQDQRGTGQETQYF
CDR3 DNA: TGTGCCAGCAGCCAAGATCAAAGAGGGACAGGGCAGGAGACCCAGTACTTC

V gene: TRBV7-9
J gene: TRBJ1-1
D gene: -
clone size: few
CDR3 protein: CASSFGQRGTEAFF
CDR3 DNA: TGTGCCAGCAGCTTCGGACAGCGGGGCACTGAAGCTTTCTTT

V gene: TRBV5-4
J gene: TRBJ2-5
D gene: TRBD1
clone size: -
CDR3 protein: CASSPGTGVQETQYF
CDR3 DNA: TGTGCCAGCAGCCCCGGGACAGGGGTACAGGAGACCCAGTACTTC

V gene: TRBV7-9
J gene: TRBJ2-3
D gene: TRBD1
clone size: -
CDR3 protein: CASSSPTGILTTDTQYF
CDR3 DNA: TGTGCCAGCAGCTCCCCGACAGGGATCTTAACCACAGATACGCAGTATTTT

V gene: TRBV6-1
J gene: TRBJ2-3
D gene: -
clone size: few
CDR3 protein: CASSVGLNTDTQYF
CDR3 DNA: TGTGCCAGCAGTGTTGGGCTTAACACAGATACGCAGTATTTT

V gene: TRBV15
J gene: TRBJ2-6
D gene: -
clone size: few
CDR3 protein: CATSRDFRQGGSGANVLTF
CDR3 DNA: TGTGCCACCAGCAGAGATTTCCGCCAGGGAGGTTCTGGGGCCAACGTCCTGACTTTC

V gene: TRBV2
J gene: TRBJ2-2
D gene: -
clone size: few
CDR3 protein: CASSPIVVGGELFF
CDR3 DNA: TGTGCCAGCAGTCCGATCGTAGTTGGCGGGGAGCTGTTTTTT

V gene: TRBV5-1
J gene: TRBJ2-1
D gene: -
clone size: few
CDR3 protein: CASRGLPNTEDEQFF
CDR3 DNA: TGCGCCAGCAGAGGACTACCAAACACCGAGGATGAGCAGTTCTTC

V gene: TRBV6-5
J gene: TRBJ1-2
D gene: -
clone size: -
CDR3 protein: CASSEAGSYGYTF
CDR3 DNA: TGTGCCAGCAGTGAAGCGGGGTCCTATGGCTACACCTTC

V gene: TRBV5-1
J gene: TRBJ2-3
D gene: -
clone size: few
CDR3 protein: CASSYNGGADTQYF
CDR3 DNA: TGCGCCAGCAGCTACAACGGGGGAGCAGATACGCAGTATTTT

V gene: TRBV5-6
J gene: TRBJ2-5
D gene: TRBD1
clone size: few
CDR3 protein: CASSFRDRSWETQYF
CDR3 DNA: TGTGCCAGCAGCTTCCGGGACAGGAGTTGGGAGACCCAGTACTTC

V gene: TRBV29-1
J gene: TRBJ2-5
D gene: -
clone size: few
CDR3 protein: CSVEDGRGQETQYF
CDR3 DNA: TGCAGCGTTGAAGATGGGAGGGGGCAAGAGACCCAGTACTTC

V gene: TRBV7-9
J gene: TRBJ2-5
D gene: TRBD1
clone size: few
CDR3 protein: CASSLAPGTGYQETQYF
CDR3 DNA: TGTGCCAGCAGCTTAGCGCCCGGGACAGGGTACCAAGAGACCCAGTACTTC

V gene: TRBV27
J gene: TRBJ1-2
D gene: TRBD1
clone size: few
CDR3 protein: CASSFRFRDRGLNYGYTF
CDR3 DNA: TGTGCCAGCAGTTTTCGCTTCCGGGACAGGGGATTAAACTATGGCTACACCTTC

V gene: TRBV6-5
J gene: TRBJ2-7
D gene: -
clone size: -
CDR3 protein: CASSLGRRYEQYF
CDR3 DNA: TGTGCCAGCAGTCTCGGACGGAGGTACGAGCAGTACTTC

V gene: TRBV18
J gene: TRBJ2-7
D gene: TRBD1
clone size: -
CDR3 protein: CASSPRTGREQYF
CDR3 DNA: TGTGCCAGCTCACCAAGGACAGGCCGGGAGCAGTACTTC

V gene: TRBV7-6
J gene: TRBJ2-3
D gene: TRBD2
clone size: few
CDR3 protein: CASSLVSGSRSDTQYF
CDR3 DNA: TGTGCCAGCAGCTTAGTTAGCGGGAGTAGATCAGATACGCAGTATTTT

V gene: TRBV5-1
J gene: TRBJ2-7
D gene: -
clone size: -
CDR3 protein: CASSLEAVSYEQYF
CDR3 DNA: TGCGCCAGCAGCTTGGAAGCTGTCTCCTACGAGCAGTACTTC

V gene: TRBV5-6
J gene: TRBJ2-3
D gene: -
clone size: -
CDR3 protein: CASSLVGSSTDTQYF
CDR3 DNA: TGTGCCAGCAGCTTGGTCGGTTCTAGCACAGATACGCAGTATTTT

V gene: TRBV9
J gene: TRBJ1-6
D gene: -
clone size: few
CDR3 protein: CASSASRAANSPLHF
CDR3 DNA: TGTGCCAGCAGCGCCTCCCGCGCGGCCAATTCACCCCTCCACTTT

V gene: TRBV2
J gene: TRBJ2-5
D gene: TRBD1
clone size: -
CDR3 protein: CASSLGQGATGETQYF
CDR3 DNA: TGTGCCAGCAGCTTGGGACAGGGGGCGACAGGAGAGACCCAGTACTTC

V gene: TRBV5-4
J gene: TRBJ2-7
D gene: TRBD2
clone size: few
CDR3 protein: CASSPWTSGRGSPYEQYF
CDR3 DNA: TGTGCCAGCAGCCCCTGGACTAGCGGGAGAGGTTCCCCCTACGAGCAGTACTTC

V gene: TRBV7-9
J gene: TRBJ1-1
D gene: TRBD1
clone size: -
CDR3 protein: CASSLALRGLVRNTEAFF
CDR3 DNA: TGTGCCAGCAGCTTAGCGCTCAGGGGGCTGGTTAGGAACACTGAAGCTTTCTTT

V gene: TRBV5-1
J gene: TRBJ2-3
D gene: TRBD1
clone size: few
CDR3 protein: CASSWDRGTDTQYF
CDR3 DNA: TGCGCCAGCAGCTGGGACAGGGGCACAGATACGCAGTATTTT

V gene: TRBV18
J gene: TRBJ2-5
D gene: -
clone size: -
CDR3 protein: CASSPTGSETQYF
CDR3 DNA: TGTGCCAGCTCACCAACAGGTTCTGAGACCCAGTACTTC

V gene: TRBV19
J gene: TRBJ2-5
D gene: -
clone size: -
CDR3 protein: CASSSSGAQETQYF
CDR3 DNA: TGTGCCAGTAGTTCCTCAGGGGCCCAAGAGACCCAGTACTTC

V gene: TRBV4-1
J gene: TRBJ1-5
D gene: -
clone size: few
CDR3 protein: CASSPQGAGQPQHF
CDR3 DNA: TGCGCCAGCAGCCCACAGGGCGCCGGGCAGCCCCAGCATTTT

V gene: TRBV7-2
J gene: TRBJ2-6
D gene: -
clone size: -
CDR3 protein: CASRSGANVLTF
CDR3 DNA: TGTGCCAGCCGCTCTGGGGCCAACGTCCTGACTTTC

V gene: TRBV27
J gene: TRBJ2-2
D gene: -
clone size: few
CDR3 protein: CASSPMGAVNTGELFF
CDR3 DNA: TGTGCCAGCAGTCCCATGGGAGCGGTGAACACCGGGGAGCTGTTTTTT

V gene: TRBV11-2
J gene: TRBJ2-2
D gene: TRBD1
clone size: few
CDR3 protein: CASSPTGYTGELFF
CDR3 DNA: TGTGCCAGCAGCCCGACAGGGTACACCGGGGAGCTGTTTTTT